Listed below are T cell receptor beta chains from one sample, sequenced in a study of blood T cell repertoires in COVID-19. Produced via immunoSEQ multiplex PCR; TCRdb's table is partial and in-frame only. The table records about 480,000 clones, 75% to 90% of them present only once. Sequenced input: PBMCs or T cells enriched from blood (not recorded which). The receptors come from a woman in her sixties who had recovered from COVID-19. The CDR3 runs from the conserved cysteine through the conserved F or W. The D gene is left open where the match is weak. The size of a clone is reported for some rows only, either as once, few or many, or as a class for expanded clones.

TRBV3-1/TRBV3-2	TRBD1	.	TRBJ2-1	TGTGCCAGCAGCCAAGGGACAGGGATATACAATGAGCAGTTCTTC	CASSQGTGIYNEQFF
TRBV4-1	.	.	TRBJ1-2	TGCGCCAGCAGCCAAACAGGCAACTATGGCTACACCTTC	CASSQTGNYGYTF
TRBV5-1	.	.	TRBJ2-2	TGCGCCAGCAGCCGCGACACCTTCACCGGGGAGCTGTTTTTT	CASSRDTFTGELFF
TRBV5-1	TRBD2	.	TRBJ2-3	TGCGCCAGCAGCTTGGTGGCGGGGGATCAAACAGATACGCAGTATTTT	CASSLVAGDQTDTQYF
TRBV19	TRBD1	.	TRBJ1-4	TGTGCCAGTAGTAACAGGGGGGGGGCAACTAATGAAAAACTGTTTTTT	CASSNRGGATNEKLFF
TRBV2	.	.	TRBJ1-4	TGTGCCAGCAGTGAGGACAATAGCGGTACAAGTTCAAAACTGTTTTTT	CASSEDNSGTSSKLFF
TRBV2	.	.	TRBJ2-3	TGTGCCAGCAGACGGGAATCGGGAGATACGCAGTATTTT	CASRRESGDTQYF
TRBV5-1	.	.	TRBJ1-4	TGCGCCAGCAGCTTGGGGGCAGGGCTGAATGAAAAACTGTTTTTT	CASSLGAGLNEKLFF
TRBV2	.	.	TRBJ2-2	TGTGCCAGCAGTGAGGCAGGAACCGGGGAGCTGTTTTTT	CASSEAGTGELFF
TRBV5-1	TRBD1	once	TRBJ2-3	TGCGCCAGCAGCTTGGGACAGGGGAGAACAGATACGCAGTATTTT	CASSLGQGRTDTQYF
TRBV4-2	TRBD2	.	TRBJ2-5	TGTGCCAGCAGCCAAGTTTTAAGGCTAGCGGGAATCGAGACCCAGTACTTC	CASSQVLRLAGIETQYF
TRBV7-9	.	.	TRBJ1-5	TGTGCCAGCAGTCCAAAGGGGGGGCGAGAACAGCCCCAGCATTTT	CASSPKGGREQPQHF
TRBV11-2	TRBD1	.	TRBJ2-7	TGTGCCAGCAGCTCCGCCGGACAGGGAAGCAGAGACCTTGAGTACTTC	CASSSAGQGSRDLEYF
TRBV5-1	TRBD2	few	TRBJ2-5	TGCGCCAGCAGCTTGGGACTAGCGGGGGCGTCTCAAGAGACCCAGTACTTC	CASSLGLAGASQETQYF
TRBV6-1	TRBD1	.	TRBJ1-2	TGTGCCAGCAGTGACTGGGGTGGGACAGGGGAACGTGGCTACACCTTC	CASSDWGGTGERGYTF
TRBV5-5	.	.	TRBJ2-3	TGTGCCAGCACCTATCGGGGGATAGATACGCAGTATTTT	CASTYRGIDTQYF
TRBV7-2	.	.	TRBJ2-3	TGTGCCAGCAGCTTATCTGGGGGCCCGACAGATACGCAGTATTTT	CASSLSGGPTDTQYF
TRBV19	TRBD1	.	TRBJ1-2	TGTGCCAGTAGTATATCCGGGACAGGGGGATATGGCTACACCTTC	CASSISGTGGYGYTF
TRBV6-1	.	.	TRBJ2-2	TGTGCCAGCAGTGAAGCGGGGGGGCACACCGGGGAGCTGTTTTTT	CASSEAGGHTGELFF
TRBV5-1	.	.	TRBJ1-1	TGCGCCAGCAGCTTCGGGAGGGAAGCTTTCTTT	CASSFGREAFF
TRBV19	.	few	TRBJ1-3	TGTGCCAGTAGTATACGGACAGCGTCTGGAAACACCATATATTTT	CASSIRTASGNTIYF
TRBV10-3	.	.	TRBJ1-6	TGTGCCATCAGGACGGGTAATTCACCCCTCCACTTT	CAIRTGNSPLHF
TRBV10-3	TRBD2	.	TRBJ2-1	TGTGCCGCAAAGAGCGGGGGGGCAACCAATGAGCAGTTCTTC	CAAKSGGATNEQFF
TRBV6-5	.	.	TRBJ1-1	TGTGCCAGCAGTTATGGGGGGGCGATGAACACTGAAGCTTTCTTT	CASSYGGAMNTEAFF
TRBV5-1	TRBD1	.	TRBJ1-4	TGCGCCAGCAGCCCGGGACAGAGTAATGAAAAACTGTTTTTT	CASSPGQSNEKLFF